This passage covers 7 T cell receptor beta chains from one sample sequenced in a study of T cells after yellow fever vaccination. TCRdb re-called the 5' RACE reads with MiXCR, one entry per CDR3 protein. Here the sample spans roughly 260,000 distinct CDR3 sequences, approximately 13% being singletons. The sample here was CD4+ T cells sorted from PBMCs, taken 45 days after the yellow fever booster vaccination. These receptors were taken from a young man who received the YFV17D yellow fever vaccine.

The chain links TRBV3-1 to TRBJ1-2, with D unresolved. The V end lost 1 base, the J end lost 8 bases, and 8 bases lay between the germline ends. Germline lookup yields CDR1 LGHDT and CDR2 YNNKEL (reference sequence). There are 12 residues in the CDR3. The CDR3: CASSQVAEGYTF. In DNA, the CDR3 is TGTGCCAGCAGCCAAGTGGCGGAGGGCTACACCTTC.

The chain couples TRBV10-3 to TRBJ2-3; D perhaps matches TRBD2 (5 bases). This CDR3 has 16 residues. Germline V lookup: CDR1 ENHRY, CDR2 SYGVKD. With 2 bases removed from V and 2 bases from J, the gap between germline ends came to 14 bases. The chain's CDR3 is CAISENKGVLTDTQYF. The CDR3 DNA follows: TGTGCCATCAGTGAGAACAAGGGAGTACTCACAGATACGCAGTATTTT.

This clonotype was detected only a few times. A junction end diverges from the germline sequence, so it may reflect a read error. The rearrangement uses TRBV10-3 and TRBJ2-7, with 12 bases that match TRBD2. This CDR3 is 13 amino acids long. Per germline, CDR1 ENHRY and CDR2 SYGVKD. The CDR3 sequence is CAISELSSGRGDF. DNA of the CDR3: TGTGCCATCAGTGAGTTATCTAGCGGGAGGGGAGACTTC.

The V call is TRBV12-3 or TRBV12-4, the J call TRBJ2-1; possibly TRBD1 or TRBD2 for D (5 bases each). With 4 bases removed from V and 6 bases from J, the gap between germline ends came to 13 bases. The CDR3 totals 14 residues. The CDR3 coding sequence is TGTGCCAGCAGTTCCAATATTGGGGGCAATGAGCAGTTCTTC. Its translation: CASSSNIGGNEQFF.

This clonotype was picked up a small number of times. The chain links TRBV3-1 to TRBJ2-1; 11 bases line up with TRBD2. V was pared by 1 base and J by 10 bases, with 9 bases of the junction left unmatched. From germline, CDR1 is LGHDT and CDR2 YNNKEL (reference sequence). The CDR3 sequence is 16 residues long. CDR3 region: CASSQGGLAVYKEQFF. The CDR3 DNA reads as TGTGCCAGCAGCCAAGGGGGACTAGCGGTTTATAAAGAGCAGTTCTTC.

The rearrangement links TRBV18 to TRBJ2-1, with D possibly matching TRBD1 (5 bases). Trimming pared 2 bases from V and 15 bases from J, leaving 14 bases between. Germline CDR1 reads KGHSH; CDR2 reads LQKENI. The CDR3 spans 12 residues. This CDR3 is CASSPGHGSPFF. CDR3 sequence (DNA): TGTGCCAGCTCACCAGGACATGGCTCGCCGTTCTTC. The full variable domain, with the rest looked up from reference TRBV18 and TRBJ2-1, is NAGVMQNPRHLVRRRGQEARLRCSPMKGHSHVYWYRQLPEEGLKFMVYLQKENIIDESGMPKERFSAEFPKEGPSILRIQQVVRGDSAAYFCASSPGHGSPFFGPGTRLTVL.

This rearrangement joins TRBV12-3 or TRBV12-4 to TRBJ2-1; unclear D gene. Trimming took 2 bases from V and 2 from J, leaving 4 bases between them. The CDR3 loop spans 13 amino acids. The CDR3 bases are TGTGCCAGCAGTTTAATGACCTACAATGAGCAGTTCTTC. Translating it yields CASSLMTYNEQFF.